One sample yielded the 32 T cell receptor beta chains listed below, sequenced in a study of cytomegalovirus exposure and HLA in healthy donors. PCR primers comprised 60 Vbeta and 13 Jbeta primers. Only in-frame clones appear in the TCRdb table, and some are missing; sequencing was by immunoSEQ multiplex PCR. The profile shows about 130,000 clones, around three quarters of them singletons. Sample: PBMCs. These receptors came from a man between 40 and 49 years old in good health and CMV-seronegative.

The chain carries TRBV4-2 and TRBJ2-3; TRBD1 matches at 8 bases. The V segment lost 0 bases and the J segment 4 bases; nucleotides outside the gene matches: 3. The length of the CDR3 is 15 residues. Germline V gene lookup returns CDR1 LGHNA and CDR2 YNFKEQ. CDR3 in amino acids: CASSQEQGASDTQYF. CDR3 DNA: TGTGCCAGCAGCCAAGAGCAGGGGGCTTCAGATACGCAGTATTTT.

This chain connects TRBV10-2 to TRBJ2-1; 8 positions agree with TRBD2. Trimming at V came to 8 bases and at J to 0 bases, leaving 0 bases not matched to a gene. The length of the CDR3 is 13 residues. CDR1 and CDR2 (germline): WSHSY, SAAADI. The CDR3 loop is CASGTSSYNEQFF. The CDR3, as DNA: TGCGCCAGCGGGACTAGCTCCTACAATGAGCAGTTCTTC.

This sequence joins TRBV15 and TRBJ1-5, with D maybe TRBD1 (6 bases). The CDR3 runs to 14 residues. CDR1 is LNHNV, CDR2 YYDKDF, per germline (reference sequence). V lost 4 bases to trimming and J lost 3 bases, with 10 bases between them. CDR3 coding DNA: TGTGCCACCAGCATGAACAGGGCCAATCAGCCCCAGCATTTT. This codes for CATSMNRANQPQHF.

The chain uses TRBV30 and TRBJ2-3; D is possibly TRBD2 (5 bases). There are 15 residues in the CDR3. Trimming pared 3 bases from V and 0 bases from J, leaving 13 bases between. Germline CDR1 GTSNPN, CDR2 SVGIG (reference sequence). CDR3 region: CAWRPGTSSTDTQYF. CDR3 nucleotide sequence: TGTGCCTGGAGGCCGGGAACCTCTAGCACAGATACGCAGTATTTT. The entire variable domain, with the rest obtained from reference TRBV30 and TRBJ2-3, is as follows: SQTIHQWPATLVQPVGSPLSLECTVEGTSNPNLYWYRQAAGRGLQLLFYSVGIGQISSEVPQNLSASRPQDRQFILSSKKLLLSDSGFYLCAWRPGTSSTDTQYFGPGTRLTVL.

The chain has TRBV30 and TRBJ2-5; D is ambiguous. Germline values: CDR1 GTSNPN, CDR2 SVGIG (reference sequence). Deletions cut 5 bases from V and 5 bases from J, with 9 bases between. This CDR3 has 11 amino acids. The CDR3 DNA is TGTGCCTGGGGCAGGTCCGAGACCCAGTACTTC. Encoded protein: CAWGRSETQYF.

On this clone itself: This CDR3 is also generated by other DNA sequences in the sample. The genes are TRBV20-1 and TRBJ1-2; no clear D gene. This CDR3 contains 11 residues. Trimming shortened V by 5 bases and J by 8 bases, and 12 bases separated the two germline ends. The germline V gene encodes CDR1 DFQATT and CDR2 SNEGSKA (reference sequence). The CDR3 sequence: CSAQQSYGYTF. DNA for the CDR3: TGCAGTGCTCAACAATCGTACGGCTACACCTTC.

The chain couples TRBV5-6 to TRBJ1-5; 9 bases map to TRBD1. There are 15 residues in the CDR3. V lost 0 bases, J lost 6 bases, and 4 bases stayed unmatched. Germline V gene lookup returns CDR1 SGHDT and CDR2 YYEEEE. CDR3: CASSLGDRDSQPQHF. CDR3 DNA sequence: TGTGCCAGCAGCTTGGGGGACAGGGACTCTCAGCCCCAGCATTTT.

This clone has only one observation. V and J are TRBV6-5 and TRBJ1-6; 7 bases align to TRBD1. Trimming at V came to 6 bases and at J to 8 bases, leaving 4 bases not matched to a gene. This CDR3 contains 13 residues. CDR1 and CDR2 (germline): MNHEY, SVGAGI. The CDR3 region is CASRTGKDSPLHF. CDR3 in DNA: TGTGCCAGCAGGACAGGGAAGGATTCACCCCTCCACTTT.

The rearrangement links TRBV7-3 to TRBJ2-3, with a weak D call TRBD1 (5 bases). The V end lost 4 bases, the J end lost 6 bases, and 14 bases lay between the germline ends. Germline V CDR1 and CDR2: SGHTA, FQGTGA. The CDR3 extends over 14 amino acids. The CDR3 nucleotides are TGTGCCAGCAGCTACCAGGGTCTAGGGGATACGCAGTATTTT. Its translation: CASSYQGLGDTQYF.

The chain joins TRBV9 to TRBJ2-3, with D perhaps TRBD2 (6 bases). The CDR3 has 16 amino acids. Germline assignment: CDR1 SGDLS and CDR2 YYNGEE. Deletions cut 3 bases from V and 4 bases from J, with 18 bases between. The CDR3: CASSGARRWGADTQYF. CDR3 bases: TGTGCCAGCAGCGGGGCTAGGCGGTGGGGGGCAGATACGCAGTATTTT.

The chain joins TRBV14 to TRBJ2-1; D is ambiguous. Germline V CDR1 and CDR2: SGHDN, FVKESK. The CDR3 contains 15 residues. V lost 3 bases to trimming and J lost 1 base, with 10 bases between them. CDR3 nucleotide sequence: TGTGCCAGCAGCCATCAGCGTGGTTCCTACAATGAGCAGTTCTTC. Translated, it gives CASSHQRGSYNEQFF.

The rearrangement joins TRBV5-1 to TRBJ2-7; D might be TRBD1 (5 bases). The V and J ends lost 0 bases and 2 bases respectively, with 12 bases between them. CDR1 SGHRS and CDR2 YFSETQ come from the germline V gene. This CDR3 has 15 amino acids. DNA for the CDR3: TGCGCCAGCAGCTTGGTACCAGGGTACGCCTACGAGCAGTACTTC. It codes for CASSLVPGYAYEQYF.

The rearrangement uses TRBV7-8 and TRBJ2-7; 8 nucleotides agree with TRBD2. The ends lost 5 bases at V and 2 bases at J; junction bases unmatched: 8. This CDR3 is built from 15 residues. From germline, CDR1 is SGHVS and CDR2 FQNEAQ. The CDR3 DNA sequence: TGTGCCAGCAGCACGTCACTAGCGGCTGCCTACGAGCAGTACTTC. Protein: CASSTSLAAAYEQYF.

This clone was observed a few times. The chain has TRBV28 and TRBJ2-3; TRBD2 matches at 8 bases. The trim removed 3 bases at V and 2 bases at J, leaving 7 bases unmatched. CDR3 length: 16 amino acids. CDR1 MDHEN and CDR2 SYDVKM come from the germline V gene. CDR3 DNA sequence: TGTGCCAGCAGTTTGAGTAGCGGGGTTCTCACAGATACGCAGTATTTT. Translation: CASSLSSGVLTDTQYF.

The chain is built from TRBV6-5 and TRBJ2-1, with 13 positions matching TRBD2. V lost 6 bases and J lost 5; bases outside the gene matches: 4. The germline CDR1 and CDR2 sequences are MNHEY and SVGAGI. CDR3 length: 15 residues. The CDR3 DNA sequence: TGTGCCAGCAGGTCGGGACTAGCGGGGAACAATGAGCAGTTCTTC. Amino acids: CASRSGLAGNNEQFF.

The chain recombines TRBV7-2 with TRBJ2-7; 10 bases match TRBD1. The CDR3 contains 15 residues. J lost 5 bases, V lost 5 bases, and 9 bases had no gene match. Per the germline V gene, CDR1 is SGHTA and CDR2 is FQGNSA. The CDR3 spells CASSVRGQGVNEQYF. The CDR3 nucleotides read TGTGCCAGCAGCGTCCGCGGACAGGGGGTTAACGAGCAGTACTTC.

V and J are TRBV5-4 and TRBJ2-7; D is unclear. The germline V and J ends were trimmed by 4 bases and 3 bases, with 14 bases remaining between them. CDR1 and CDR2 (germline): SGHNT, YYREEE (reference sequence). This CDR3 contains 14 residues. CDR3 sequence (DNA): TGTGCCAGCAGCCGGCAGGAATTCGACTACGAGCAGTACTTC. Protein: CASSRQEFDYEQYF.

This chain's CDR3 is CASTQTGTGGIDTQYF. Here the CDR3 DNA reads TGTGCCAGCACCCAAACGGGGACAGGGGGCATTGATACGCAGTATTTT. This sequence joins TRBV7-2 and TRBJ2-3; 12 bases are a match to TRBD1. Germline lookup yields CDR1 SGHTA and CDR2 FQGNSA. The CDR3 spans 16 residues. Trimming at V came to 7 bases and at J to 6 bases, leaving 11 bases not matched to a gene.

The chain employs TRBV25-1 and TRBJ2-2, with TRBD2 matching 8 bases. This CDR3 spans 15 amino acids. The V gene's germline CDR1 is MGHDK and CDR2 SYGVNS. The junction had 4 bases not matched to a gene; V was cut back by 3 bases and J by 4 bases. The CDR3 loop is CASSDPGGATGELFF. Written as DNA, the CDR3 is TGTGCCAGCAGTGATCCGGGGGGGGCCACCGGGGAGCTGTTTTTT.

With regard to this clone: This is likely a read error, given that the CDR3 carries no conserved phenylalanine or tryptophan at its end. The J gene is TRBJ1-6, the V gene TRBV11-2; 7 bases match TRBD1. CDR1 and CDR2 (germline): SGHAT, FQNNGV. CDR3 length: 15 residues. The trim removed 1 base at V and 4 bases at J, leaving 1 base unmatched. The chain's CDR3 is CASSLAGGYNSPLHL. The DNA of the CDR3 is TGTGCCAGCAGCTTAGCAGGGGGGTATAATTCACCCCTCCACCTT.

Written as DNA, the CDR3 is TGTGCCAGCAGTGAAGGACAGATTGGAGAGACCCAGTACTTC. Its protein product is CASSEGQIGETQYF. V and J are TRBV2 and TRBJ2-5; TRBD1 is a possible D gene (5 bases). Germline-derived CDR1 and CDR2 are SNHLY and FYNNEI. V was cut by 1 base and J by 4 bases, with 10 bases left in between. The CDR3 contains 14 residues.

This clone was counted once. The CDR3 here is CASSRWGGSINSPLHF. For the CDR3, the DNA is TGTGCCAGCAGCCGGTGGGGGGGGTCAATAAATTCACCCCTCCACTTT. The chain carries TRBV5-4 and TRBJ1-6; D might be TRBD1 (5 bases). Trimming took 4 bases from V and 7 from J, leaving 18 bases between them. This CDR3 has 16 amino acids. Germline-derived CDR1 and CDR2 are SGHNT and YYREEE (reference sequence).

V gene TRBV25-1 combines with J gene TRBJ1-2; D ambiguous. V was trimmed by 3 bases and J by 8 bases, leaving 13 bases between them. This CDR3 has 13 residues. Per germline, CDR1 MGHDK and CDR2 SYGVNS. In DNA, the CDR3 is TGTGCCAGCAGTGACGAATCCCTCCTAGGCTACACCTTC. It specifies CASSDESLLGYTF.

This chain connects TRBV5-1 to TRBJ2-5, with TRBD2 identical over 7 bases. Losses at the gene ends were 4 bases for V and 5 bases for J; bases not matched to a gene: 14. CDR1 and CDR2 (germline): SGHRS, YFSETQ. This CDR3 has 16 residues. CDR3: CASSPRGGTLPETQYF. The DNA for the CDR3 is TGCGCCAGCAGCCCTCGGGGAGGGACGCTCCCGGAGACCCAGTACTTC.

The rearrangement uses TRBV28 and TRBJ2-5, with D maybe TRBD2 (6 bases). Judging by the DNA end, TRBJ2-7 fits better; the J call may be wrong. The length of the CDR3 is 14 residues. Germline assignment: CDR1 MDHEN and CDR2 SYDVKM. This chain's CDR3 is CASSFRPGDGEQYF. DNA for the CDR3: TGTGCCAGCAGTTTCAGACCGGGGGACGGCGAGCAGTACTTC.

The chain carries TRBV30 and TRBJ2-1; TRBD2 aligns across 8 bases. V shed 4 bases and J 3 bases; nucleotides not matched to a gene: 8. Germline-derived CDR1 and CDR2 are GTSNPN and SVGIG (reference sequence). The length of the CDR3 is 15 residues. In DNA form, the CDR3 reads TGTGCCTGGAAGGGTAGGCTAGCGGGCTACAATGAGCAGTTCTTC. This gives the protein CAWKGRLAGYNEQFF.

This chain uses TRBV18 with TRBJ2-2, with D hard to call. V lost 2 bases, J lost 4 bases, and 14 bases lay in between. From germline, CDR1 is KGHSH and CDR2 LQKENI. The CDR3 spans 16 residues. In DNA, the CDR3 is TGTGCCAGCTCACCAAACACAAACCCTGGCACCGGGGAGCTGTTTTTT. Its translation is CASSPNTNPGTGELFF.

The CDR3 DNA reads TGTGCCTGGAGTCCGGGGGAGAATAACTATGGCTACACCTTC. Its translation is CAWSPGENNYGYTF. This chain links TRBV30 with TRBJ1-2; D may be TRBD1 (5 bases). V was trimmed by 2 bases and J by 1 base, leaving 11 bases between them. The germline V gene has CDR1 GTSNPN and CDR2 SVGIG (reference sequence). The CDR3 spans 14 residues.

This chain links TRBV14 with TRBJ2-5; D gene unclear. Germline-derived CDR1 and CDR2 are SGHDN and FVKESK. The length of the CDR3 is 15 residues. With 4 bases removed from V and 2 bases from J, the gap between germline ends came to 14 bases. CDR3 region: CASSPRGGAQETQYF. In DNA form, the CDR3 reads TGTGCCAGCAGCCCCCGTGGTGGAGCACAAGAGACCCAGTACTTC. The full variable domain, completed using reference TRBV14 and TRBJ2-5, is EAGVTQFPSHSVIEKGQTVTLRCDPISGHDNLYWYRRVMGKEIKFLLHFVKESKQDESGMPNNRFLAERTGGTYSTLKVQPAELEDSGVYFCASSPRGGAQETQYFGPGTRLLVL.

This chain connects TRBV28 to TRBJ2-5; D is unresolved. Deletions cut 2 bases from V and 5 bases from J, with 9 bases between. Germline CDR1 and CDR2: MDHEN and SYDVKM. The CDR3 runs to 13 residues. CDR3 DNA: TGTGCCAGCAGTTTAGCCCCCCAGGAGACCCAGTACTTC. As protein: CASSLAPQETQYF.

This clone showed up just a few times. The chain carries TRBV7-9 and TRBJ1-1, with D tentatively TRBD1 (6 bases). The V gene's germline CDR1 is SEHNR and CDR2 FQNEAQ (reference sequence). Trimming cost V 6 bases and J 1 base, with 12 bases left between them. This CDR3 is built from 14 residues. CDR3 loop: CASRPGTWNTEAFF. The CDR3 DNA reads TGTGCCAGCAGGCCCGGGACATGGAACACTGAAGCTTTCTTT.

The chain recombines TRBV10-3 with TRBJ2-2, with 14 nucleotides matching TRBD2. CDR1 ENHRY and CDR2 SYGVKD come from the germline V gene. J was trimmed by 2 bases and V by 6 bases; bases with no gene match: 5. CDR3 size: 17 residues. The CDR3 nucleotides are TGTGCCATCAGGGGACTAGCGGGGGACCCCAACACCGGGGAGCTGTTTTTT. Translation gives CAIRGLAGDPNTGELFF.